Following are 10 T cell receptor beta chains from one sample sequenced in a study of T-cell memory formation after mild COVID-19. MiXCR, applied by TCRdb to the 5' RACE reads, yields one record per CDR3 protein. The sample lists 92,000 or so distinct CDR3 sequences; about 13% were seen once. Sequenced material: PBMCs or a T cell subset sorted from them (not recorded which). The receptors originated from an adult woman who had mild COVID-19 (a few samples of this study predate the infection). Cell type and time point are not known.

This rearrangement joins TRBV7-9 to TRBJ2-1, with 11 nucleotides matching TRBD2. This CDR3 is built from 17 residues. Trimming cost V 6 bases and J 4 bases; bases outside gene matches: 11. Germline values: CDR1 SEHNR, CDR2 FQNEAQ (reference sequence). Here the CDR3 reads CASRHGLAGGQYNEQFF. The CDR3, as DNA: TGTGCCAGCAGACATGGACTAGCGGGCGGGCAATACAATGAGCAGTTCTTC.

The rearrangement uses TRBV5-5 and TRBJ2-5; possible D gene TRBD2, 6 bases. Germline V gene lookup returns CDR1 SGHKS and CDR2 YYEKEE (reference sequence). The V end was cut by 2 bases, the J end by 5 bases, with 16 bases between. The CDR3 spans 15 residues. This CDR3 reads CASSFDKLAWETQYF. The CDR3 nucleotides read TGTGCCAGCAGCTTCGACAAACTAGCTTGGGAGACCCAGTACTTC.

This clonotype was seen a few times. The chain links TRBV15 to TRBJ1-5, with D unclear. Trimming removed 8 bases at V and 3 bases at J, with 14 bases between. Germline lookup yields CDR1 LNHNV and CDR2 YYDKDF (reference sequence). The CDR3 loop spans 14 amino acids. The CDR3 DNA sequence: TGTGCCACCGGACTTGGGTGGAACAATCAGCCCCAGCATTTT. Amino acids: CATGLGWNNQPQHF. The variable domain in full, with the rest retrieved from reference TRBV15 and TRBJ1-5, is DAMVIQNPRYQVTQFGKPVTLSCSQTLNHNVMYWYQQKSSQAPKLLFHYYDKDFNNEADTPDNFQSRRPNTSFCFLDIRSPGLGDTAMYLCATGLGWNNQPQHFGDGTRLSIL.

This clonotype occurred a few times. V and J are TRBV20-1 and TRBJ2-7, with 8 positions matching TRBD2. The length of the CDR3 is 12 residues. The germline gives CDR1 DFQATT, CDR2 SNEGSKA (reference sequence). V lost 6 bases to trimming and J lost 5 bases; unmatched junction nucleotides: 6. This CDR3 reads CSANLRGDEQYF. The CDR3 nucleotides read TGCAGTGCCAACCTGCGGGGGGACGAGCAGTACTTC.

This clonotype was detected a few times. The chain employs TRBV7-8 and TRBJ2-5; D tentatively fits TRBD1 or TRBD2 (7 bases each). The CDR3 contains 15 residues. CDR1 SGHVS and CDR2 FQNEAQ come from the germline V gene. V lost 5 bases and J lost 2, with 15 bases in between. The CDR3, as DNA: TGTGCCAGCAGCCTTCAGGGGGGGATTCAAGAGACCCAGTACTTC. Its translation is CASSLQGGIQETQYF.

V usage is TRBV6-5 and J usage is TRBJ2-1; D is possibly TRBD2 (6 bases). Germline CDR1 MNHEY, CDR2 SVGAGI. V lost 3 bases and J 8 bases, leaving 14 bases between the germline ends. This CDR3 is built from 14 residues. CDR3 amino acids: CASSYKEGFDEQFF. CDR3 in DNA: TGTGCCAGCAGTTATAAGGAGGGTTTCGATGAGCAGTTCTTC.

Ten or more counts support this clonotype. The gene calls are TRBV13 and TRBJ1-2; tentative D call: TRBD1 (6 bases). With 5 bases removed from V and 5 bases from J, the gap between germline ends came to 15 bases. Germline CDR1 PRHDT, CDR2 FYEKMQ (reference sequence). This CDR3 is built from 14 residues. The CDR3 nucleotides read TGTGCCAGCAGCCCCCTCGGGACACCTTATGGCTACACCTTC. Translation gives CASSPLGTPYGYTF. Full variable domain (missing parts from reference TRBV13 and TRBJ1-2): AAGVIQSPRHLIKEKRETATLKCYPIPRHDTVYWYQQGPGQDPQFLISFYEKMQSDKGSIPDRFSAQQFSDYHSELNMSSLELGDSALYFCASSPLGTPYGYTFGSGTRLTVV.

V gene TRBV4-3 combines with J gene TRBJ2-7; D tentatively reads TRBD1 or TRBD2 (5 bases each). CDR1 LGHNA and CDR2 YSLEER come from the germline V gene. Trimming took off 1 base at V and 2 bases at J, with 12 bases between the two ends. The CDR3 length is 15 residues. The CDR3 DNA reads TGCGCCAGCAGCCAAGGGACTGTGGGGGCCTACGAGCAGTACTTC. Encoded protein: CASSQGTVGAYEQYF.

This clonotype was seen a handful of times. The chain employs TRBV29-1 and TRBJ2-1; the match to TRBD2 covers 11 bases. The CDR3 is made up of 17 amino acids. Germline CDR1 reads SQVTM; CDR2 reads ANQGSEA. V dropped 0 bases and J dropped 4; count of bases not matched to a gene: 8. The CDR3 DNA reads TGCAGCGTTGAAGAAAGACCGGGACTAGCGGTGTACAATGAGCAGTTCTTC. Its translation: CSVEERPGLAVYNEQFF.

In DNA form, the CDR3 reads TGTGCCAGCAGCTCACCGGGACAGCAAGAGACCCAGTACTTC. Its protein product is CASSSPGQQETQYF. V is TRBV7-9 and J is TRBJ2-5, with TRBD1 matching 7 bases. The CDR3 is 14 residues long. CDR1 is SEHNR, CDR2 FQNEAQ, per germline (reference sequence). The V gene end was trimmed by 4 bases and the J gene end by 2 bases; junction bases not matched to a gene: 4.